This T cell receptor (beta chain) was sequenced in a study of blood T cell repertoires in COVID-19. Unmatched junction bases numbered 2, after V lost 0 bases and J lost 2 bases. The germline CDR1 and CDR2 sequences are MGHRA and YSYEKL. The CDR3 is 15 amino acids. The assay was immunoSEQ multiplex PCR, and TCRdb's table has in-frame clones only and misses some. The sample has about 200,000 clones, approximately 86% seen once. This TCR came from a woman in her twenties or thirties who had been exposed to COVID-19. Input material: PBMCs or T cells enriched from blood (not recorded which). This rearrangement joins TRBV4-1 to TRBJ1-2; 8 bases fit TRBD1. The CDR3 spells CASSQDRDRNYGYTF. The DNA for the CDR3 is TGCGCCAGCAGCCAAGATAGGGACAGGAACTATGGCTACACCTTC.